The TCR beta chain described here comes from a study of T-cell reconstitution after alpha-beta-depleted transplantation in children. Study-wide results and limits: It was surviving recipient T cells and thymic progenitors that gave some patients high TCRbeta diversity at day 60. In patients about two months after transplant, alpha-beta T cells reportedly arose from several hundred expanded graft clones.

As to this clonotype: Antigen specificity is unknown.

Preparation of the TCRbeta library was carried out with unique molecular identifiers. TCRdb reanalysed the PCR reads using MiXCR and keeps one entry per CDR3 protein. Counted here are 500,000 to 750,000 distinct CDR3 sequences, roughly 13% occurring once; the ten biggest clones make up approximately 2%. V lost 3 bases and J lost 6, with 9 bases in between. The CDR3 has 13 amino acids. Germline V lookup: CDR1 KGHSH, CDR2 LQKENI. This sequence originates from a male patient younger than 18 who had a stem cell transplant for acute myeloid leukemia, so the T cells may come from the graft donor. The specimen comprised PBMCs, mostly from graft donor cells, sampled 360 days after TCRalphabeta/CD19-depleted stem cell transplant. The chain uses TRBV18 and TRBJ2-1, with D hard to call. The CDR3 coding sequence is TGTGCCAGCTCACCCGGACGGAGCAATGAGCAGTTCTTC. Translation: CASSPGRSNEQFF.